This T cell receptor beta chain was obtained from a study of blood T cells in healthy people across ages. A second PCR, run for roughly 7 to 12 cycles, used a sample-barcoded 5' primer plus a J-beta primer mix. Each CDR3 protein gets one entry after TCRdb re-called the 5' RACE reads with MiXCR. Among approximately 800,000 distinct CDR3 sequences listed, 20% to 25% were seen once. V lost 2 bases to trimming and J lost 3 bases, with 14 bases between them. Germline values: CDR1 MNHEY, CDR2 SMNVEV (reference sequence). The CDR3 spans 15 residues. These same data were also listed under a study on T cells of mothers and their children.

The V and J genes are TRBV27 and TRBJ2-7; TRBD2 is a possible D gene (6 bases). The clonotype was recovered from a boy aged 5-17 years in good health. Sequencing input: blood. The DNA for the CDR3 is TGTGCCAGCAGTTTAATCGGAGGGCCGCACTACGAGCAGTACTTC. Its translation is CASSLIGGPHYEQYF.